The 9 T cell receptor beta chains listed next were all sequenced from one sample in a study of T-cell memory formation after mild COVID-19. Using its own MiXCR run on the 5' RACE reads, TCRdb lists one record per CDR3 protein. The sample yields 400,000 to 500,000 distinct CDR3 sequences, roughly 17% seen once. The specimen sequenced was PBMCs or a T cell subset sorted from them (not recorded which). Every receptor here comes from a man between 18 and 29 years old who had mild COVID-19 (a few samples of this study predate the infection). Cell type and time point are not known.

The chain employs TRBV5-1 and TRBJ1-1, with D perhaps matching TRBD1 (5 bases). V lost 0 bases and J lost 1, with 13 bases in between. Germline CDR1 is SGHRS and CDR2 is YFSETQ. This CDR3 is 16 amino acids long. CDR3 loop: CASSLVSGRSNTEAFF. The CDR3 DNA sequence: TGCGCCAGCAGCTTGGTGTCAGGGCGTTCGAACACTGAAGCTTTCTTT.

Many counts were recorded for this clonotype. The chain joins TRBV6-5 to TRBJ2-5; the D gene could be TRBD1 or TRBD2 (5 bases each). Trimming stripped 6 bases from V and 7 bases from J, with 12 bases between. The CDR3 consists of 12 residues. CDR1 and CDR2 (germline): MNHEY, SVGAGI. CDR3 coding DNA: TGTGCCAGCAGCCGCAGTGGGGGGACCCAGTACTTC. Protein product: CASSRSGGTQYF.

The chain carries TRBV12-3 or TRBV12-4 and TRBJ2-7; D may be TRBD1 or TRBD2 (6 bases each). Trimming left V 3 bases short and J 7 bases short, with 10 bases between. The CDR3 sequence is 12 residues long. This chain's CDR3 is CASSFRGLEQYF. CDR3 bases: TGTGCCAGCAGTTTTCGGGGGCTGGAGCAGTACTTC.

The chain is built from TRBV18 and TRBJ1-6, with unresolved D. With 3 bases removed from V and 0 bases from J, the gap between germline ends came to 9 bases. Germline loops: CDR1 KGHSH, CDR2 LQKENI. This CDR3 has 16 residues. Here the CDR3 reads CASSPQESSYNSPLHF. The CDR3 nucleotides read TGTGCCAGCTCACCGCAGGAGAGCTCCTATAATTCACCCCTCCACTTT.

This sequence joins TRBV6-4 and TRBJ2-7, with a tentative D call TRBD1 (6 bases). The V gene's germline CDR1 is MRHNA and CDR2 SNTAGT. V was shortened by 7 bases and J by 5 bases, with 12 bases between the two germline ends. The CDR3 spans 12 residues. The CDR3 DNA sequence: TGTGCCAGCACGCTGGGGGCCCACGAGCAGTACGTC. It specifies CASTLGAHEQYV.

The chain combines TRBV7-3 with TRBJ2-3, with D unclear. The CDR3 is 12 amino acids. The V end was cut by 3 bases, the J end by 6 bases, with 7 bases between. Germline CDR1 and CDR2: SGHTA and FQGTGA. For the CDR3, the DNA is TGTGCCAGCAGCTTCATGGGGGATACGCAGTATTTT. As protein: CASSFMGDTQYF.

This chain links TRBV13 with TRBJ1-6; a weak D match, TRBD1 (6 bases). Germline-derived CDR1 and CDR2 are PRHDT and FYEKMQ (reference sequence). V lost 8 bases to trimming and J lost 0 bases, with 8 bases between them. The CDR3 contains 14 residues. This CDR3 reads CASRGASYNSPLHF. CDR3 coding DNA: TGTGCCAGCCGGGGGGCCTCCTATAATTCACCCCTCCACTTT.

The chain recombines TRBV28 with TRBJ2-3; 12 bases align to TRBD1. Germline loops: CDR1 MDHEN, CDR2 SYDVKM. The V gene end was trimmed by 0 bases and the J gene end by 2 bases; junction bases not matched to a gene: 9. The CDR3 totals 19 residues. The CDR3 reads CASSLWGQGAGGYTDTQYF. CDR3 DNA sequence: TGTGCCAGCAGTTTATGGGGACAGGGGGCTGGGGGATACACAGATACGCAGTATTTT.

The chain joins TRBV12-3 or TRBV12-4 to TRBJ2-7; 7 bases align to TRBD1. This CDR3 comprises 16 residues. Unmatched junction bases numbered 13, after V lost 6 bases and J lost 2 bases. The CDR3 loop is CASSQGPGRGPYEQYF. The CDR3 region has the DNA TGTGCCAGCAGCCAAGGCCCCGGAAGGGGGCCCTACGAGCAGTACTTC.